Below, one T cell receptor beta chain is given with its context. Its matching antigen is unknown. This specimen comes from a study of cytomegalovirus exposure and HLA in healthy donors. With V trimmed by 5 bases and J by 9 bases, 11 bases remained unmatched. The V gene's germline CDR1 is MNHEY and CDR2 SVGAGI. The CDR3 is 15 amino acids. Primers for the PCR totalled 60 Vbeta and 13 Jbeta. Repertoires were generated with immunoSEQ multiplex PCR, while TCRdb's copy carries only in-frame clones and drops some. Here the sample spans about 130,000 clones, roughly 70% being singletons. Study-wide points: Within an earlier analysis, most TCR beta V segments proved productive either about 87% or about 30% of the time. Presence/absence analyses assumed roughly uniform sequencing depth across donors, which may not hold.

Input material: PBMCs. V is TRBV6-5 and J is TRBJ1-5; TRBD1 agrees at 9 bases. This receptor was identified in a human donor in good health. DNA of the CDR3: TGTGCCAGCAGTGTCCGGGACAGGGCTGGTCGGCCCCAGCATTTT. Amino acid sequence: CASSVRDRAGRPQHF.